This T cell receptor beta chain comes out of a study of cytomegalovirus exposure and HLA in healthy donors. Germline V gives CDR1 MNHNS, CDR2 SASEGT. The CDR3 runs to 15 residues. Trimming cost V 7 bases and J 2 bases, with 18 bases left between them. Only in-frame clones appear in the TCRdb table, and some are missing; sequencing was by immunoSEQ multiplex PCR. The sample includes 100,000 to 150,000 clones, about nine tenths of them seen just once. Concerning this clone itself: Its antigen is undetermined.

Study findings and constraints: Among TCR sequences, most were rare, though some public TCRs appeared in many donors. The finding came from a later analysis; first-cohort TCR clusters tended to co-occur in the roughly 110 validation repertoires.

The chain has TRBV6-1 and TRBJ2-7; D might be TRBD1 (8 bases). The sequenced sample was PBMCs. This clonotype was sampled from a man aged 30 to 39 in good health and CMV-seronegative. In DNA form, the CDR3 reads TGTGCCAGCAACCCAGGAACAGGGGGGGCCTACGAGCAGTACTTC. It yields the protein CASNPGTGGAYEQYF.